What follows is one T cell receptor (beta chain) and its context. Its specificity is not known. Regarding treatment: approximately 10-day PBMC culture with coronavirus spike peptide pools or control peptides (ViraFEST assay). CD4+ T lymphocytes from the unexposed donor were collected before the COVID-19 pandemic (2011-2018). Sequenced with the Oncomine TCR Beta short-read assay was DNA taken from cultured CD4+ T cells. From CD4+ T cells that had been cultured, genomic DNA was extracted. TCRdb analysed the PCR reads with MiXCR anew, one entry per CDR3 protein. The repertoire holds 12,000 or so distinct CDR3 sequences, with about 40% as singletons. With 6 bases removed from V and 7 bases from J, the gap between germline ends came to 9 bases. The CDR3 length is 12 residues. The germline V gene encodes CDR1 MNHNS and CDR2 SASEGT. The data belong to a study of vaccination and CD4 T cells after COVID-19. Study-wide background: Comprising six males and four females, the convalescent participants counted two Hispanic individuals among them. Participants, all vaccine recipients, received two doses of either BNT162b2 or mRNA-1273. Cells were stimulated with overlapping spike peptides from SARS-CoV-2, HCoV-NL63, HCoV-OC43 and HCoV-229E.

Sequencing was performed on CD4+ T cells from blood, cultured in vitro. The rearrangement links TRBV6-1 to TRBJ2-2; D is uncertain. The sequence was obtained from a human donor in good health. The DNA for the CDR3 is TGTGCCAGCAGGCCCCCCCTCGGGGAGCTGTTTTTT. Translating gives CASRPPLGELFF.